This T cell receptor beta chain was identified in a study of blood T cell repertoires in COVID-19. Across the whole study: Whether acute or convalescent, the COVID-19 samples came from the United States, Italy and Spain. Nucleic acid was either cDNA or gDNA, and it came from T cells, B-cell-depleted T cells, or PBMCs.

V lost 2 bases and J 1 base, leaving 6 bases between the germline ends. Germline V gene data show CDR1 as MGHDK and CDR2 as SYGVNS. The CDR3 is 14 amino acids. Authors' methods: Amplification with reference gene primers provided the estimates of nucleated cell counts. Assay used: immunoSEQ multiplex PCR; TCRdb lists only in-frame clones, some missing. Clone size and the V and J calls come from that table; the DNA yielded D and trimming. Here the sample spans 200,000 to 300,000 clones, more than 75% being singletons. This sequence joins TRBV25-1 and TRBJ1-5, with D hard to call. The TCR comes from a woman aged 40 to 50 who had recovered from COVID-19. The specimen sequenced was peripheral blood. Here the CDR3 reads CASSEVQSNQPQHF. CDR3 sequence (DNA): TGTGCCAGCAGTGAAGTTCAGAGCAATCAGCCCCAGCATTTT.